Reported below is one T cell receptor (beta chain). This specimen belongs to a study of T cell responses to AZD1222 COVID-19 vaccine. The germline CDR1 and CDR2 sequences are SGHRS and YFSETQ. The CDR3 spans 14 residues. Trimming removed 4 bases from V and 5 bases from J; junction bases left unmatched: 2. Some clones are missing from TCRdb's copy, which holds only in-frame ones; the method was immunoSEQ multiplex PCR. The data contain 130,000 to 150,000 clones, around 94% of them seen just once; the ten biggest clones take up about 12%. The chain recombines TRBV5-1 with TRBJ1-6, with TRBD1 matching over 8 bases. The sample here was peripheral blood, taken after recovery from COVID-19. The origin of this receptor is an adult who had recovered from COVID-19. The CDR3 loop reads CASSPGQDNSPLHF. The DNA for the CDR3 is TGCGCCAGCAGCCCGGGACAGGATAATTCACCCCTCCACTTT.